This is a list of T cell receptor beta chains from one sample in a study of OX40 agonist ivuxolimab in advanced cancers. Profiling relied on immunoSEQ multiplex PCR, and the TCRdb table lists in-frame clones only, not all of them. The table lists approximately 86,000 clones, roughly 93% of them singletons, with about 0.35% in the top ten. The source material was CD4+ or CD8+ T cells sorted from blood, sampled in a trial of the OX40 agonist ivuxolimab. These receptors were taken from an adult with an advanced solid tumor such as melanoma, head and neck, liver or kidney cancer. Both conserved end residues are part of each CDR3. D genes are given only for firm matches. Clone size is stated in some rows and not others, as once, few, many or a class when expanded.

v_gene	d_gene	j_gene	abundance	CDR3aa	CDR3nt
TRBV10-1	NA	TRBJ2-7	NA	CASSEAGSYEQYF	TGCGCCAGCAGTGAAGCGGGCTCCTACGAGCAGTACTTC
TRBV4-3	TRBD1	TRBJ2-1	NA	CASSQDLIGRGTYNEQFF	TGCGCCAGCAGCCAAGATTTAATAGGCAGGGGGACCTACAATGAGCAGTTCTTC
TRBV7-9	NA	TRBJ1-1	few	CASNPRGWNTEAFF	TGTGCCAGCAATCCGAGGGGGTGGAACACTGAAGCTTTCTTT
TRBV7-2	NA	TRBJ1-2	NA	CASSPRQFPQGYTF	TGTGCCAGCAGCCCCCGACAGTTTCCTCAGGGCTACACCTTC
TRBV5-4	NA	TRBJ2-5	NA	CASSTGTRMYQETQYF	TGTGCCAGCAGTACAGGGACTCGCATGTACCAAGAGACCCAGTACTTC
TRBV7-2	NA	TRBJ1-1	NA	CASSVTQASGAEAFF	TGTGCCAGCAGCGTAACACAAGCCTCGGGGGCTGAAGCTTTCTTT
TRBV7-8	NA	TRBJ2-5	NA	CASSPRPPPQGPPGETQYF	TGTGCCAGCAGCCCTAGGCCCCCCCCGCAGGGACCCCCGGGGGAGACCCAGTACTTC
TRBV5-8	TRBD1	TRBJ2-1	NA	CASSFGWDRAYNEQFF	TGTGCCAGCAGCTTTGGATGGGACAGGGCGTACAATGAGCAGTTCTTC
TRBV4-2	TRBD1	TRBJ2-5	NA	CASSQPGQGGQTQYF	TGTGCCAGCAGCCAGCCGGGACAGGGTGGGCAGACCCAGTACTTC
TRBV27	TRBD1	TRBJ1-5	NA	CASSPLSGTGGNQPQHF	TGTGCCAGCAGTCCTCTGTCCGGGACAGGGGGCAATCAGCCCCAGCATTTT
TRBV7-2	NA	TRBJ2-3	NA	CASSPLGGSTDTQYF	TGTGCCAGCAGCCCTCTAGGCGGCAGCACAGATACGCAGTATTTT
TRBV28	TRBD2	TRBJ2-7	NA	CASRTFGGGNYEQYF	TGTGCCAGCAGGACCTTTGGGGGGGGAAACTACGAGCAGTACTTC
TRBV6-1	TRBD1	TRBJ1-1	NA	CASSPQGARSEAFF	TGTGCCAGCAGCCCACAGGGGGCGAGGTCTGAAGCTTTCTTT
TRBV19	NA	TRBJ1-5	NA	CASSIGFGRGAGSNQPQHF	TGTGCCAGTAGTATAGGGTTCGGCAGGGGTGCCGGGAGCAATCAGCCCCAGCATTTT
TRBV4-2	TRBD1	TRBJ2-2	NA	CASSQSQGAYTGELFF	TGTGCCAGCAGCCAATCACAGGGGGCTTACACCGGGGAGCTGTTTTTT
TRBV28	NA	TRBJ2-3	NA	CASTSAGHTDTQYF	TGTGCCAGCACTTCGGCAGGGCACACAGATACGCAGTATTTT
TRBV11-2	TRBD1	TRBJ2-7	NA	CASSYTSGTGVYEQYF	TGTGCCAGCAGCTATACCTCCGGGACAGGGGTCTACGAGCAGTACTTC
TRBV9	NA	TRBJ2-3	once	CASSVRAASTDTQYF	TGTGCCAGCAGCGTACGAGCGGCTAGCACAGATACGCAGTATTTT
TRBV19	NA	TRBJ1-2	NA	CASSTSDSYYGYTF	TGTGCCAGTAGTACCTCCGACAGTTACTATGGCTACACCTTC
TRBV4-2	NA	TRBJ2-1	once	CASSQGERPRVNEQFF	TGTGCCAGCAGCCAAGGAGAACGCCCCAGGGTTAATGAGCAGTTCTTC
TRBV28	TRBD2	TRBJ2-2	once	CASSLRLAVNTGELFF	TGTGCCAGCAGTTTAAGACTAGCGGTGAACACCGGGGAGCTGTTTTTT
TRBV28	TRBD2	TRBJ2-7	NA	CASSLGGSGRRGEQYF	TGTGCCAGCAGTTTGGGGGGGAGCGGGAGGAGGGGCGAGCAGTACTTC
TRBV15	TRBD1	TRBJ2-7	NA	CATSRLPTGAYEQYF	TGTGCCACCAGCAGATTACCAACAGGGGCCTACGAGCAGTACTTC
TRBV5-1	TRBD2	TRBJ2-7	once	CASSSTGTSGSLNNYEQYF	TGCGCCAGCAGCTCAACCGGGACTAGCGGGAGTCTCAATAACTACGAGCAGTACTTC
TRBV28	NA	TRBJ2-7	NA	CASRNGLEQKQYF	TGTGCCAGCAGAAACGGACTCGAGCAGAAACAGTACTTC
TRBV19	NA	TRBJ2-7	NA	CASSSMGKRYEQYF	TGTGCCAGTAGTTCCATGGGGAAGAGATACGAGCAGTACTTC
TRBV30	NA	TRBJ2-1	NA	CAWSPGGPANEQFF	TGTGCCTGGAGTCCCGGTGGGCCCGCCAATGAGCAGTTCTTC
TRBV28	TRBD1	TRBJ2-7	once	CASSLTGETYEQYF	TGTGCCAGCAGTTTGACAGGGGAAACCTACGAGCAGTACTTC
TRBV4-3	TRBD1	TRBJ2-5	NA	CASSQAPTGKETQYF	TGCGCCAGCAGCCAAGCCCCGACAGGGAAAGAGACCCAGTACTTC